A single sample is the source of the 2 T cell receptor beta chains below, sequenced in a study of T cell responses to AZD1222 COVID-19 vaccine. Clones were sequenced by immunoSEQ multiplex PCR, and TCRdb holds only the in-frame ones, with some missing. The table includes over 90,000 clones, 84% detected once. Sample: peripheral blood, taken on day 0 of AZD1222 vaccination. These TCRs come from an adult in good health.

This sequence joins TRBV7-8 and TRBJ1-3; D remains unclear. CDR3 length equals 14 residues. The ends were cut back, 0 bases at V and 9 bases at J, with 12 bases in the middle. Germline CDR1 reads SGHVS; CDR2 reads FQNEAQ. The CDR3 bases are TGTGCCAGCAGCTTAGCTGAGTTCCGTTCCACCATATATTTT. Translation gives CASSLAEFRSTIYF.

The chain is built from TRBV30 and TRBJ1-6; D is undetermined. V was pared by 2 bases and J by 7 bases, with 6 bases between. This CDR3 contains 12 residues. Germline V lookup: CDR1 GTSNPN, CDR2 SVGIG (reference sequence). This chain's CDR3 is CAWSLVNSPLHF. DNA for the CDR3: TGTGCCTGGAGTCTAGTAAATTCACCCCTCCACTTT.